The clone carrying this T cell receptor beta chain was detected many times. What it binds is unknown. TCR alpha and beta CDR3 regions were amplified from RNA using iRepertoire nested multiplex PCR. TCRdb analysed the multiplex PCR reads with MiXCR anew, one entry per CDR3 protein. The sample lists more than 90,000 distinct CDR3 sequences, about 37% occurring once. The CDR3 covers 11 residues. CDR1 is MDHEN and CDR2 is SYDVKM in the germline V gene. The V gene lost 3 bases and the J gene lost 4 bases, with 3 bases spanning the gap. This entry belongs to a study of glioma-infiltrating T cells. Study-wide results and caveats: Tissue-blood divergence was below expectation in non-neoplastic patients, above in gliomas.

The chain recombines TRBV28 with TRBJ2-5; D is ambiguous. The receptor was derived from a human donor with low-grade glioma or glioblastoma, undergoing nonglioma brain surgery, or in good health (not recorded which). The sequenced sample was glioma tissue, nonneoplastic brain tissue, or PBMCs (not recorded which). The CDR3 protein is CASSFGETQYF. In nucleotides, the CDR3 is TGTGCCAGCAGTTTCGGAGAGACCCAGTACTTC.